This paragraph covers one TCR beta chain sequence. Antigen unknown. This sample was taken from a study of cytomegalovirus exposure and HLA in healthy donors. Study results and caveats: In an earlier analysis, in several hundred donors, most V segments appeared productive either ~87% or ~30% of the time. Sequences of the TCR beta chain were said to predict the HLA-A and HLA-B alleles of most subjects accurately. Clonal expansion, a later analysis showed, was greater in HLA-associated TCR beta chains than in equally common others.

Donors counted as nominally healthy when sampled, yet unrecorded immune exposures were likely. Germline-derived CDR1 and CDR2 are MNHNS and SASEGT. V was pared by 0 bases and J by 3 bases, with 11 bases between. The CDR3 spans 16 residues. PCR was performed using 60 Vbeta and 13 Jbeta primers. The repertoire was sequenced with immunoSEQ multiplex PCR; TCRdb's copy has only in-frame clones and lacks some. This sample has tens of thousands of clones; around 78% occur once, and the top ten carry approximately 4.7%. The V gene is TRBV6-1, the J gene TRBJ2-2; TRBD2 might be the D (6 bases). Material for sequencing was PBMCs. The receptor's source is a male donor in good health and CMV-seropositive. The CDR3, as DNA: TGTGCCAGCAGTGAAGCGGGGGGAGGACACACCGGGGAGCTGTTTTTT. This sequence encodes CASSEAGGGHTGELFF.